Following are 14 T cell receptor beta chains from one sample sequenced in a study of Graves' ophthalmopathy and Graves' hyperthyroidism. Using RNA transcripts, the TCR beta CDR3 regions were amplified. The first round was an RT-PCR with HTBI primers, and the second round was a multiplex PCR. TCRdb re-called the multiplex PCR reads with MiXCR, one entry per CDR3 protein. The table lists about 1.2 million distinct CDR3 sequences, less than 45% of them singletons, with 11% in the top ten. The specimen sequenced was peripheral blood or thyroid tissue (not recorded which). These receptor sequences come from an adult man with Graves' hyperthyroidism.

For this clonotype: A much bigger clone sits one base away, suggesting this may be a read error. The chain couples TRBV11-2 to TRBJ1-2; 7 bases align to TRBD1. Germline CDR1 and CDR2: SGHAT and FQNNGV. The J segment lost 4 bases and the V segment lost 4 bases, leaving 9 bases of the junction unmatched. The CDR3 sequence is 15 residues long. The CDR3 here is CASSSGTAGSYGYTF. The CDR3, as DNA: TGTGCCAGCAGCTCTGGGACAGCAGGTAGCTATGGCTACACCTTC.

This clonotype was detected a few times. The rearrangement uses TRBV6-2 or TRBV6-3 and TRBJ1-1; perhaps TRBD1 as D (5 bases). V dropped 2 bases and J dropped 1 base, with 11 bases sitting between them. The CDR3 is 15 residues long. Germline CDR1 and CDR2: MNHEY and SVGEGT. The CDR3 is CASSYPDGANTEAFF. Here the CDR3 DNA reads TGTGCCAGCAGTTACCCCGACGGGGCGAACACTGAAGCTTTCTTT.

The chain joins TRBV2 to TRBJ2-2; a weak D match, TRBD2 (6 bases). Germline-derived CDR1 and CDR2 are SNHLY and FYNNEI. This CDR3 is 16 amino acids long. V lost 2 bases, J lost 1 base, and 11 bases lay in between. The CDR3 region has the DNA TGTGCCAGCAGTGAATATCGGGGGTGGAACACCGGGGAGCTGTTTTTT. It specifies CASSEYRGWNTGELFF.

A remark on this clonotype: A read error may explain this, as a much larger clone is one base away. The chain joins TRBV7-2 to TRBJ1-6; D is possibly TRBD1 (6 bases). V shed 7 bases and J shed 10 bases, with 20 bases lying between them. The CDR3 sequence is 15 residues long. Germline CDR1 reads SGHTA; CDR2 reads FQGNSA. CDR3 region: CASNSLSTGRSPLHF. DNA for the CDR3: TGTGCCAGCAACTCCCTATCAACAGGGAGATCACCCCTCCACTTT. Using reference TRBV7-2 and TRBJ1-6 for the parts outside the CDR3, the full variable domain is GAGVSQSPSNKVTEKGKDVELRCDPISGHTALYWYRQSLGQGLEFLIYFQGNSAPDKSGLPSDRFSAERTGGSVSTLTIQRTQQEDSAVYLCASNSLSTGRSPLHFGNGTRLTVT.

This clonotype has a count of ten or more. The chain links TRBV12-3 or TRBV12-4 to TRBJ1-2; D is unresolved. CDR3 size: 14 residues. V lost 7 bases to trimming and J lost 4 bases, with 16 bases between them. CDR3 residues: CASTGPGRTYGYTF. The CDR3 DNA follows: TGTGCCAGCACCGGGCCCGGCAGGACCTATGGCTACACCTTC.

CDR3 region: CASRPGDGGELFF. The CDR3 nucleotides read TGTGCCAGCAGGCCGGGAGACGGCGGGGAGCTGTTTTTT. The chain links TRBV25-1 to TRBJ2-2, with TRBD2 as a possible D gene (6 bases). The germline V gene has CDR1 MGHDK and CDR2 SYGVNS. The CDR3 runs to 13 residues. Trimming removed 6 bases from V and 7 bases from J, with 12 bases in between.

The genes are TRBV7-6 and TRBJ1-1; 7 bases agree with TRBD1. V lost 0 bases to trimming and J lost 0 bases; unmatched junction nucleotides: 4. Per germline, CDR1 SGHVS and CDR2 FNYEAQ. This CDR3 region has 16 residues. CDR3 in amino acids: CASSLAPGQMNTEAFF. CDR3 nucleotides: TGTGCCAGCAGCTTAGCTCCGGGACAGATGAACACTGAAGCTTTCTTT.

This clonotype was detected ten times or more. The chain is built from TRBV7-2 and TRBJ1-5; D is perhaps TRBD1 (5 bases). The CDR3 has 15 residues. Per the germline V gene, CDR1 is SGHTA and CDR2 is FQGNSA. Trimming removed 6 bases from V and 1 base from J, with 13 bases in between. In DNA, the CDR3 is TGTGCCAGCAGTCTGGACACTCGAAGCAATCAGCCCCAGCATTTT. Its translation: CASSLDTRSNQPQHF. Supplemented by reference TRBV7-2 and TRBJ1-5, the full variable domain reads GAGVSQSPSNKVTEKGKDVELRCDPISGHTALYWYRQSLGQGLEFLIYFQGNSAPDKSGLPSDRFSAERTGGSVSTLTIQRTQQEDSAVYLCASSLDTRSNQPQHFGDGTRLSIL.

CDR3 coding DNA: TGTGCCTGGAGCAGGGTGACAGGGAGTGAATACGAGCAGTACTTC. Its translation is CAWSRVTGSEYEQYF. V is TRBV24-1 and J is TRBJ2-7; 7 bases fit TRBD1. The V and J ends lost 12 bases and 4 bases, in that order; junction bases with no gene match: 17. This CDR3 has 15 residues. Germline-derived CDR1 and CDR2 are KGHDR and SFDVKD.

This clonotype was counted many times. The DNA for the CDR3 is TGTGCCAGCAGTCCCGGACTAGCGGTGGCCTACGAGCAGTACTTC. This encodes CASSPGLAVAYEQYF. The rearrangement joins TRBV12-3 or TRBV12-4 to TRBJ2-7; TRBD2 matches at 10 bases. V trimming: 5 bases; J trimming: 2 bases; junction bases outside the gene matches: 6. The length of the CDR3 is 15 residues.

This clonotype turned up a few times. This chain connects TRBV12-3 or TRBV12-4 to TRBJ2-3, with D uncertain. The V end was cut by 7 bases, the J end by 6 bases, with 11 bases between. This CDR3 contains 12 residues. The CDR3 here is CASINGADTQYF. For the CDR3, the DNA is TGTGCCAGCATTAATGGCGCGGATACGCAGTATTTT.

In regard to this clonotype: Without the conserved terminal phenylalanine or tryptophan, this CDR3 likely stems from a read error. It is unclear where the CDR3 begins or ends on the DNA, so no DNA is shown, and the CDR3 is as TCRdb lists it. This chain connects TRBV29-1 to TRBJ2-7; the table's D gene call, TRBD1, was not cross checked with the DNA. Germline V gene data show CDR1 as SQVTM and CDR2 as ANQGSEA. 11 amino acids form the CDR3, both terminal residues included. This chain's CDR3 is CSVVVDRVDTL.

This sequence joins TRBV2 and TRBJ1-2, with TRBD1 matching over 12 bases. CDR1 and CDR2 (germline): SNHLY, FYNNEI. V lost 5 bases to trimming and J lost 8 bases; unmatched junction nucleotides: 15. This CDR3 comprises 17 residues. CDR3 loop: CASSLILPGQGAGGYTF. In DNA form, the CDR3 reads TGTGCCAGCAGTCTTATTCTGCCGGGACAGGGGGCAGGAGGCTACACCTTC.

This rearrangement joins TRBV20-1 to TRBJ2-2; TRBD1 aligns across 8 bases. Germline loops: CDR1 DFQATT, CDR2 SNEGSKA (reference sequence). Trimming took 8 bases from V and 1 from J; bases not matched to a gene: 6. The CDR3 has 14 residues. The CDR3 protein is CSPKGTGNTGELFF. The CDR3 nucleotides are TGCAGTCCCAAAGGGACAGGGAACACCGGGGAGCTGTTTTTT.